The present entry profiles one T cell receptor beta chain with its context. Its antigen remains unidentified. This CDR3 is built from 15 residues. Germline CDR1 and CDR2: MNHEY and SVGAGI. V lost 7 bases to trimming and J lost 0 bases, with 16 bases between them. This specimen belongs to a study of early T cells in non-severe SARS-CoV-2 infection. Study overall: The study sequenced bulk RNA from unsorted whole blood, with chains unpaired.

Study-level points and caveats: Missing private and CD4 specificities, VDJdb matching favored anti-spike CD8 responses.

As part of library construction, unique molecular identifiers were attached to individual cDNA molecules. Each CDR3 protein is one row after TCRdb ran MiXCR on the 5' RACE reads. The data show roughly 17,000 distinct CDR3 sequences, around 6.1% seen once. This chain joins TRBV6-5 and TRBJ2-7, with D possibly being TRBD1 (6 bases). This sequence originates from an adult who was a healthcare worker with PCR-confirmed SARS-CoV-2 infection or an uninfected control (not recorded which). The specimen comprised whole blood, sampled at baseline. For the CDR3, the DNA is TGTGCCAGCACAGAAGTGGGGACACCCTCCTACGAGCAGTACTTC. Translating it yields CASTEVGTPSYEQYF.